These 3 T cell receptor beta chains came from one sample sequenced in a study of blood T cell repertoires in COVID-19. Clones were read by immunoSEQ multiplex PCR, and TCRdb kept only the in-frame ones, dropping some. Of some 210,000 clones listed, around 89% were seen once; the top ten hold 4% to 5.5%. Sample: peripheral blood. Receptors originate from a woman between 40 and 50 years old with acute or convalescent COVID-19.

The rearrangement links TRBV2 to TRBJ1-1, with a weak D call TRBD1 (5 bases). Trimming left V 6 bases short and J 2 bases short, with 13 bases between. CDR1 and CDR2 from the germline V gene are SNHLY and FYNNEI. This CDR3 contains 14 residues. This CDR3 is CASRGVQGNTEAFF. The CDR3, as DNA: TGTGCCAGCAGAGGCGTCCAGGGAAACACTGAAGCTTTCTTT.

The chain is built from TRBV6-2 or TRBV6-3 and TRBJ2-7; maybe TRBD1 (5 bases). With 0 bases removed from V and 0 bases from J, the gap between germline ends came to 9 bases. Per the germline V gene, CDR1 is MNHEY and CDR2 is SVGEGT. This CDR3 contains 15 residues. CDR3 in amino acids: CASSYSRGHSYEQYV. The CDR3 region has the DNA TGTGCCAGCAGTTACTCAAGGGGCCACTCCTACGAGCAGTACGTC.

The rearrangement links TRBV4-2 to TRBJ1-1; D is undetermined. The V end was cut by 0 bases, the J end by 4 bases, with 12 bases between. This CDR3 is built from 15 residues. Germline V gene lookup returns CDR1 LGHNA and CDR2 YNFKEQ. The CDR3 sequence: CASSQDRREFTEAFF. CDR3 coding DNA: TGTGCCAGCAGCCAAGATCGCCGGGAGTTCACTGAAGCTTTCTTT.